This T cell receptor beta chain was identified during a study of T-cell reconstitution after alpha-beta-depleted transplantation in children. Unique molecular identifiers were built into the TCRbeta library. TCRdb re-called the PCR reads through MiXCR, storing one row per CDR3 protein. Here the sample spans 90,000 to 130,000 distinct CDR3 sequences, about 9.3% being singletons. The V end was cut by 3 bases, the J end by 2 bases, with 15 bases between. The CDR3 contains 15 residues. Germline assignment: CDR1 SGDLS and CDR2 YYNGEE. The source is a human donor who donated a stem cell graft to a child with acute lymphoblastic leukemia. The sample here was PBMCs from the stem cell graft donor, taken from the stem cell graft. This chain connects TRBV9 to TRBJ2-7; D not resolved. The CDR3: CASSAGRDTTYEQYF. The CDR3 bases are TGTGCCAGCAGCGCTGGCCGAGACACCACCTACGAGCAGTACTTC.